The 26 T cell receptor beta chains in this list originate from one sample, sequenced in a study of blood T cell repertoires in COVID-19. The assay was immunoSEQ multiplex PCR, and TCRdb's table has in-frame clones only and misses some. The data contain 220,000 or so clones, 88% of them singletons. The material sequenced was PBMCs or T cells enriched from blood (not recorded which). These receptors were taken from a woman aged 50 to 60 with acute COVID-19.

The CDR3 DNA reads as TGTGCCAGCAGTTCACCCCCGGGACAGGGAGAGACCCAGTACTTC. Its translation is CASSSPPGQGETQYF. J is TRBJ2-5 and V is TRBV28; 9 bases match TRBD1. The CDR3 is made up of 15 amino acids. After removal of 4 bases from V and 4 bases from J, the junction contained 7 bases not matched to a gene. Per the germline V gene, CDR1 is MDHEN and CDR2 is SYDVKM.

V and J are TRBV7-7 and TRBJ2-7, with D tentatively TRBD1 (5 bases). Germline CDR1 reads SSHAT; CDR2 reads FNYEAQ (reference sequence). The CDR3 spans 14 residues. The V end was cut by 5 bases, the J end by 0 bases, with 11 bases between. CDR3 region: CASSPETVSYEQYF. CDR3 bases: TGTGCCAGCAGCCCGGAGACAGTCTCCTACGAGCAGTACTTC. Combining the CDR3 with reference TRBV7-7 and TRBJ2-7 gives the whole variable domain GAGVSQSPRYKVTKRGQDVTLRCDPISSHATLYWYQQALGQGPEFLTYFNYEAQPDKSGLPSDRFSAERPEGSISTLTIQRTEQRDSAMYRCASSPETVSYEQYFGPGTRLTVT.

Here the CDR3 DNA reads TGTGCCAGCAGTCCGGCGGGAGTTAGCGGGGAGCTGTTTTTT. Translation: CASSPAGVSGELFF. The chain carries TRBV28 and TRBJ2-2; 7 bases line up with TRBD2. Losses at the gene ends were 5 bases for V and 7 bases for J; bases not matched to a gene: 7. The CDR3 extends over 14 amino acids. Germline CDR1 MDHEN, CDR2 SYDVKM.

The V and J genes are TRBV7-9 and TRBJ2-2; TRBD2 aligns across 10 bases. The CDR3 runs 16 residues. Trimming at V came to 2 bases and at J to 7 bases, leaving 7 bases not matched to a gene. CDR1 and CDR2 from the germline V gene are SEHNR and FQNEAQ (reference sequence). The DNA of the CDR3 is TGTGCCAGCAGCTTAAGTCTAGCGGGAGTCCTCGGGGAGCTGTTTTTT. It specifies CASSLSLAGVLGELFF.

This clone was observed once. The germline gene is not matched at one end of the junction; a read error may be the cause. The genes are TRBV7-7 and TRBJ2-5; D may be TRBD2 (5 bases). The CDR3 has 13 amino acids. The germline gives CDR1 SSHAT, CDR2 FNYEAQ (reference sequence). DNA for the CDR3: TGTGCTAGCAGCCGGACTTTAGGGGAGACCCAGTACTTC. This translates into CASSRTLGETQYF.

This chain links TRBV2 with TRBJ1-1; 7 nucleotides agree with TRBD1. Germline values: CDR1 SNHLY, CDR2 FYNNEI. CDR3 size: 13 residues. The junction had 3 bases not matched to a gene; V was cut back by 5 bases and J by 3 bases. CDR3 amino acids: CASSRQGDTEAFF. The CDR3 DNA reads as TGTGCCAGCAGTCGACAGGGAGACACTGAAGCTTTCTTT.

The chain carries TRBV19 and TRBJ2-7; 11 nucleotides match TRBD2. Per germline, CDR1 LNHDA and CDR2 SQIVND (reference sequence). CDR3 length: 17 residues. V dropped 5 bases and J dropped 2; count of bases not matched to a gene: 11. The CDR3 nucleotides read TGTGCCAGTAGTGACGGACTAGCGGGTAGGGGCCCCTACGAGCAGTACTTC. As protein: CASSDGLAGRGPYEQYF.

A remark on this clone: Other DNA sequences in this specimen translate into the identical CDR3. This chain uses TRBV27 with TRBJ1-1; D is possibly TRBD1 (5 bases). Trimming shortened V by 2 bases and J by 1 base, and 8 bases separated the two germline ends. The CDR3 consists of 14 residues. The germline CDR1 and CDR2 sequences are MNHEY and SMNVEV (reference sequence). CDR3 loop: CASSLNRPNTEAFF. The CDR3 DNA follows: TGTGCCAGCAGTTTAAACAGGCCGAACACTGAAGCTTTCTTT.

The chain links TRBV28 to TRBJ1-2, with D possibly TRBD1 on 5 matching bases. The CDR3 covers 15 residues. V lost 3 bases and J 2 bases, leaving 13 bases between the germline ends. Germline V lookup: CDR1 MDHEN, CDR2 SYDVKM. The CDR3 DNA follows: TGTGCCAGCAGTTTCGAATGGCGGGGGAACTATGGCTACACCTTC. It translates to CASSFEWRGNYGYTF.

The CDR3 spells CASSRDRGNSNQPQHF. The CDR3 DNA sequence: TGTGCCAGTAGTAGGGACAGGGGGAATAGCAATCAGCCCCAGCATTTT. This chain connects TRBV19 to TRBJ1-5, with 11 bases aligning to TRBD1. The CDR3 sequence is 16 residues long. Trimming took 4 bases from V and 0 from J; bases not matched to a gene: 2. Germline V lookup: CDR1 LNHDA, CDR2 SQIVND (reference sequence).

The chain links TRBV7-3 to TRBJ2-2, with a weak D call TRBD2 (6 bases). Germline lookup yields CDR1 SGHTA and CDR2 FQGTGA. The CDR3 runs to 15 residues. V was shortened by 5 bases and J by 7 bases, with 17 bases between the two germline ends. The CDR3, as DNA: TGTGCCAGCAGCCCTCAGGGCGGGACGGACGGGGAGCTGTTTTTT. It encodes CASSPQGGTDGELFF.

CDR3 amino acids: CASSPDIPYTDTQYF. CDR3 nucleotides: TGTGCCAGCAGCCCGGACATACCTTACACAGATACGCAGTATTTT. The chain couples TRBV3-1 (or the pseudogene TRBV3-2) to TRBJ2-3; D may be TRBD1 (5 bases). The CDR3 has 15 residues. Germline CDR1 reads LGHDT; CDR2 reads YNNKEL (reference sequence). V was trimmed by 4 bases and J by 2 bases, leaving 13 bases between them.

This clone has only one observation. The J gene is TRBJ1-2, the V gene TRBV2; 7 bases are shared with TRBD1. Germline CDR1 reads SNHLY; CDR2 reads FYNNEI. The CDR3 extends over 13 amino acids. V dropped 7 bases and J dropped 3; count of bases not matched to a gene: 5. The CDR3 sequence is CASKEGADYGYTF. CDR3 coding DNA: TGTGCCAGCAAGGAGGGGGCAGACTATGGCTACACCTTC.

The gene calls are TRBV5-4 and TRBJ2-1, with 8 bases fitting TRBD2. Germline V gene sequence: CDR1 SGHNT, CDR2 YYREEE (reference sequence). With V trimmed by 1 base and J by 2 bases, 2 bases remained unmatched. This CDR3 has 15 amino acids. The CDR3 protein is CASSLFSGTYNEQFF. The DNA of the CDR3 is TGTGCCAGCAGCTTGTTTAGCGGGACCTACAATGAGCAGTTCTTC.

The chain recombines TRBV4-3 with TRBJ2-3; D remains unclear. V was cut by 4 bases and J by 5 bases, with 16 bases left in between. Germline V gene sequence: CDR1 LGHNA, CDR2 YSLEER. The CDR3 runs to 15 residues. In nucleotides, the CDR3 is TGCGCCAGCAGCCCGCTTAATACACACAGAGATACGCAGTATTTT. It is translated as CASSPLNTHRDTQYF.

The CDR3 bases are TGTGCCAGCGGCAGGGGGGCGAACACTGAAGCTTTCTTT. Its translation: CASGRGANTEAFF. The J gene is TRBJ1-1, the V gene TRBV28, with TRBD1 matching 7 bases. The ends lost 8 bases at V and 1 base at J; junction bases unmatched: 4. This CDR3 comprises 13 residues. Germline loops: CDR1 MDHEN, CDR2 SYDVKM.

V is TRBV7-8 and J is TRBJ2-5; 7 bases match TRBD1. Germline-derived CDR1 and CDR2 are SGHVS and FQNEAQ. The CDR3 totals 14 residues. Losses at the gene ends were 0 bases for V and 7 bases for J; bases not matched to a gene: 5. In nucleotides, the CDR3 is TGTGCCAGCAGCTTAGCGACAGGGAGCAGGACCCAGTACTTC. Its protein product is CASSLATGSRTQYF.

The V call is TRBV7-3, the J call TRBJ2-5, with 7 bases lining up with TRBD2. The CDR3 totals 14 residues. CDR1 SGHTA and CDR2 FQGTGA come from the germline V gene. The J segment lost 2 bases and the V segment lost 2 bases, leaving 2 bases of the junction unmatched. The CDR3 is CASSLWGGQETQYF. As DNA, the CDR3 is TGTGCCAGCAGCTTATGGGGGGGTCAAGAGACCCAGTACTTC.

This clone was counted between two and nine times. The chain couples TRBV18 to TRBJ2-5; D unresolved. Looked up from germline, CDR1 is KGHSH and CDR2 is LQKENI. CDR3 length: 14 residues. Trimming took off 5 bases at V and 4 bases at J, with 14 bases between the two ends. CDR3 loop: CASSSKFTRETQYF. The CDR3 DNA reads TGTGCCAGCTCATCAAAGTTCACGAGAGAGACCCAGTACTTC. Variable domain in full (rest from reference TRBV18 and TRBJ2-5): NAGVMQNPRHLVRRRGQEARLRCSPMKGHSHVYWYRQLPEEGLKFMVYLQKENIIDESGMPKERFSAEFPKEGPSILRIQQVVRGDSAAYFCASSSKFTRETQYFGPGTRLLVL.

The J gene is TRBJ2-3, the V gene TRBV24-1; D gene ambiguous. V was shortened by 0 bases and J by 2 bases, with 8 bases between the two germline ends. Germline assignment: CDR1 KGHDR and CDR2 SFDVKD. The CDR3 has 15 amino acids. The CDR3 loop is CATSDLKPNTDTQYF. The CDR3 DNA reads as TGTGCCACCAGTGATTTGAAGCCGAACACAGATACGCAGTATTTT.

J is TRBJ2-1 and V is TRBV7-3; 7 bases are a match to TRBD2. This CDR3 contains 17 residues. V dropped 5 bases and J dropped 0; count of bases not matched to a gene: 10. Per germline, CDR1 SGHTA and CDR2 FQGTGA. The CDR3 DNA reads TGTGCCAGCAGCCTGAGTAGCGGGCCGAGCTCCTACAATGAGCAGTTCTTC. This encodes CASSLSSGPSSYNEQFF.

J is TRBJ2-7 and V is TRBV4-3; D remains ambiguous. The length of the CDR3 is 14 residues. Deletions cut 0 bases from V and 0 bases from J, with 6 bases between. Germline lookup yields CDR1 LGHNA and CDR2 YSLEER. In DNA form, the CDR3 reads TGCGCCAGCAGCCAAGACAGAAGCTCCTACGAGCAGTACTTC. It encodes CASSQDRSSYEQYF.

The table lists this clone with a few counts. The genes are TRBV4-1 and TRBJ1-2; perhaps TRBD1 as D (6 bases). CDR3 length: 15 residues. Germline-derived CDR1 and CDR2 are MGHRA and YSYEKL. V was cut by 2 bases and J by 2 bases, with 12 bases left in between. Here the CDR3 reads CASSQLRDTNYGYTF. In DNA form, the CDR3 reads TGCGCCAGCAGCCAACTAAGGGACACCAACTATGGCTACACCTTC.

CDR3 region: CASSYSGTGVFEQYF. CDR3 DNA: TGTGCCAGCAGTTACTCGGGGACAGGAGTATTCGAGCAGTACTTC. This sequence joins TRBV6-5 and TRBJ2-7; TRBD1 aligns across 8 bases. Germline values: CDR1 MNHEY, CDR2 SVGAGI. CDR3 length: 15 residues. The V and J ends lost 0 bases and 6 bases, in that order; junction bases with no gene match: 7.

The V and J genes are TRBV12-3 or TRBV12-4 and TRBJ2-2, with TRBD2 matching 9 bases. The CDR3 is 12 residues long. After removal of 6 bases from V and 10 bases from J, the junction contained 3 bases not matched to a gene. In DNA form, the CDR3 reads TGTGCCAGCAGAGAGCGGGAGGTGGAGCTGTTTTTT. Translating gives CASREREVELFF.

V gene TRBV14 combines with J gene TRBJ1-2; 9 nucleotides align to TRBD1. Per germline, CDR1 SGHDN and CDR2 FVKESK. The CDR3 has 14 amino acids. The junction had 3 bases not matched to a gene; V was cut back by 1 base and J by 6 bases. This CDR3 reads CASSQATGGDGYTF. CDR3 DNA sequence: TGTGCCAGCAGCCAAGCGACAGGGGGAGATGGCTACACCTTC.